The 18 T cell receptor beta chains given below trace back to one sample, sequenced in a study of early T cells in non-severe SARS-CoV-2 infection. TCRdb recomputed calls from the 5' RACE reads with MiXCR, one row per CDR3 protein. The sample has about 70,000 distinct CDR3 sequences, about 12% seen once; the top ten hold about a sixth. Sequencing was performed on whole blood, taken at baseline. Receptors were obtained from an adult who was a healthcare worker with PCR-confirmed SARS-CoV-2 infection or an uninfected control (not recorded which). The donor label of this sample is uncertain.

The genes are TRBV20-1 and TRBJ1-3; maybe TRBD1 (6 bases). The CDR3 runs to 17 residues. V was shortened by 0 bases and J by 0 bases, with 15 bases between the two germline ends. Germline CDR1 is DFQATT and CDR2 is SNEGSKA (reference sequence). This CDR3 reads CSARDRSQGSSGNTIYF. DNA for the CDR3: TGCAGTGCTAGAGATAGGTCGCAGGGGTCCTCTGGAAACACCATATATTTT.

The chain uses TRBV27 and TRBJ2-7, with D hard to call. Germline V gives CDR1 MNHEY, CDR2 SMNVEV (reference sequence). Trimming shortened V by 5 bases and J by 1 base, and 9 bases separated the two germline ends. CDR3 size: 13 residues. This CDR3 reads CASSPGWSYEQYF. The CDR3, as DNA: TGTGCCAGCAGTCCGGGTTGGTCCTACGAGCAGTACTTC.

In its sample, this clonotype was seen many times. V gene TRBV7-8 combines with J gene TRBJ2-1, with 7 bases fitting TRBD2. Germline V CDR1 and CDR2: SGHVS, FQNEAQ. The CDR3 sequence is 17 residues long. V lost 3 bases and J lost 0; bases outside the gene matches: 8. The CDR3 loop is CASSLWREYRSYNEQFF. CDR3 coding DNA: TGTGCCAGCAGCTTGTGGCGGGAGTATCGCTCCTACAATGAGCAGTTCTTC.

CDR3 loop: CASSLRRVIPYNEQFF. The CDR3 DNA reads as TGTGCCAGCAGTTTGAGACGTGTCATTCCCTACAATGAGCAGTTCTTC. V and J are TRBV6-2 or TRBV6-3 and TRBJ2-1; D not resolved. Trimming left V 4 bases short and J 2 bases short, with 15 bases between. Germline CDR1 MNHEY, CDR2 SVGEGT. This CDR3 contains 16 residues.

This clonotype has a count of ten or more. J is TRBJ1-2 and V is TRBV6-5; 7 positions agree with TRBD1. Losses at the gene ends were 4 bases for V and 6 bases for J; bases not matched to a gene: 8. This CDR3 region has 14 residues. Germline values: CDR1 MNHEY, CDR2 SVGAGI. Here the CDR3 DNA reads TGTGCCAGCAGTTCCTATGATACAGGGGATGGCTACACCTTC. It encodes CASSSYDTGDGYTF.

This clonotype was seen at least ten times. The chain has TRBV19 and TRBJ1-5, with no clear D. The V end lost 6 bases, the J end lost 6 bases, and 12 bases lay between the germline ends. The CDR3 totals 13 residues. Germline values: CDR1 LNHDA, CDR2 SQIVND (reference sequence). CDR3 nucleotides: TGTGCCAGTAGATCCTCGCCGGGTCAGCCCCAGCATTTT. Translated: CASRSSPGQPQHF.

This clonotype was observed a few times. V usage is TRBV18 and J usage is TRBJ2-3, with a tentative D call TRBD1 (6 bases). V gave up 4 bases and J gave up 5 bases, with 7 bases separating them. The CDR3 covers 12 residues. CDR1 KGHSH and CDR2 LQKENI come from the germline V gene. CDR3 DNA sequence: TGTGCCAGCTCACTGACAGGAGATACGCAGTATTTT. It is translated as CASSLTGDTQYF. Full variable domain (rest looked up from reference TRBV18 and TRBJ2-3): NAGVMQNPRHLVRRRGQEARLRCSPMKGHSHVYWYRQLPEEGLKFMVYLQKENIIDESGMPKERFSAEFPKEGPSILRIQQVVRGDSAAYFCASSLTGDTQYFGPGTRLTVL.

At least ten counts were recorded for this clonotype. This chain joins TRBV12-3 or TRBV12-4 and TRBJ1-5; D is unclear. V was trimmed by 6 bases and J by 3 bases, leaving 9 bases between them. This CDR3 spans 13 amino acids. For the CDR3, the DNA is TGTGCCAGCAGCGGGCAAGTCAATCAGCCCCAGCATTTT. Protein: CASSGQVNQPQHF.

The table lists this clonotype with many counts. The chain's CDR3 is CSAQYSGGVETQYF. The CDR3 DNA follows: TGCAGTGCTCAATATAGCGGAGGGGTGGAGACCCAGTACTTC. V is TRBV20-1 and J is TRBJ2-5; D may be TRBD2 (6 bases). With 5 bases removed from V and 5 bases from J, the gap between germline ends came to 18 bases. Germline values: CDR1 DFQATT, CDR2 SNEGSKA (reference sequence). This CDR3 contains 14 residues.

This sequence joins TRBV4-1 and TRBJ1-1, with a possible D match to TRBD1 (6 bases). CDR3 size: 15 residues. Looked up from germline, CDR1 is MGHRA and CDR2 is YSYEKL. Deletions cut 1 base from V and 7 bases from J, with 16 bases between. DNA of the CDR3: TGCGCCAGCAGCCAAGGTTCACAGGGCTTCAGTGAAGCTTTCTTT. Amino acids: CASSQGSQGFSEAFF.

This clonotype was found many times. The chain links TRBV6-6 to TRBJ1-5; a weak D match, TRBD1 (5 bases). The V gene's germline CDR1 is MNHNY and CDR2 SVGAGI (reference sequence). The V end was cut by 8 bases, the J end by 4 bases, with 12 bases between. CDR3 length: 13 residues. The CDR3 bases are TGTGCCAGCCGGGAACAGGCGAATCAGCCCCAGCATTTT. Amino acids: CASREQANQPQHF.

The chain is built from TRBV5-4 and TRBJ2-2; TRBD1 might be the D (6 bases). CDR3 length: 13 residues. Germline CDR1 reads SGHNT; CDR2 reads YYREEE (reference sequence). The germline V and J ends were trimmed by 2 bases and 5 bases, with 7 bases remaining between them. CDR3 protein: CASSFRGTGELFF. The DNA of the CDR3 is TGTGCCAGCAGCTTCAGGGGAACCGGGGAGCTGTTTTTT.

This clonotype came up a few times. The chain carries TRBV27 and TRBJ2-7; TRBD2 agrees at 7 bases. The CDR3 length is 17 residues. Germline V gene lookup returns CDR1 MNHEY and CDR2 SMNVEV (reference sequence). The ends lost 3 bases at V and 0 bases at J; junction bases unmatched: 11. The CDR3 DNA is TGTGCCAGCAGTTTGGCCCCTTGGGGGGGGAGCTCCTACGAGCAGTACTTC. Protein product: CASSLAPWGGSSYEQYF.

In its sample, this clonotype was seen a few times. The chain recombines TRBV14 with TRBJ1-6, with 7 bases that match TRBD1. The CDR3 totals 15 residues. V gave up 1 base and J gave up 6 bases; unmatched junction bases: 3. The V gene's germline CDR1 is SGHDN and CDR2 FVKESK. CDR3 sequence reads: CASSQVGTVNSPLHF. The CDR3 bases are TGTGCCAGCAGCCAAGTCGGGACAGTTAATTCACCCCTCCACTTT. Full variable domain (rest looked up from reference TRBV14 and TRBJ1-6): EAGVTQFPSHSVIEKGQTVTLRCDPISGHDNLYWYRRVMGKEIKFLLHFVKESKQDESGMPNNRFLAERTGGTYSTLKVQPAELEDSGVYFCASSQVGTVNSPLHFGNGTRLTVT.

This clonotype was detected only a few times. The chain combines TRBV12-5 with TRBJ2-1; TRBD2 matches 9 bases. Germline V gives CDR1 LGHNT, CDR2 FRNRAP. The J segment lost 3 bases and the V segment lost 5 bases, leaving 5 bases of the junction unmatched. The CDR3 extends over 15 amino acids. The CDR3 region is CASGKAGGLYNEQFF. The CDR3 DNA reads TGTGCTAGTGGTAAAGCGGGGGGACTCTACAATGAGCAGTTCTTC.

CDR3 DNA: TGTGCCAGCAGCCCTAGGGCCTTATACACCGGGGAGCTGTTTTTT. This translates into CASSPRALYTGELFF. V and J are TRBV7-2 and TRBJ2-2, with D hard to call. Germline CDR1 is SGHTA and CDR2 is FQGNSA. This CDR3 has 15 residues. Trimming cost V 5 bases and J 3 bases, with 13 bases left between them.

This chain joins TRBV18 and TRBJ2-3; D not certain. The germline gives CDR1 KGHSH, CDR2 LQKENI. Trimming stripped 2 bases from V and 2 bases from J, with 5 bases between. The CDR3 is made up of 13 amino acids. CDR3 amino acids: CASSPWVTDTQYF. CDR3 coding DNA: TGTGCCAGCTCACCATGGGTCACAGATACGCAGTATTTT.

The CDR3 region has the DNA TGTGCCAGCAGCCAAGTGGGGGACGACGGGACCCAGTACTTC. Translated: CASSQVGDDGTQYF. The genes are TRBV3-1 and TRBJ2-5; D possibly uses TRBD1 or TRBD2 (5 bases each). CDR1 and CDR2 from the germline V gene are LGHDT and YNNKEL (reference sequence). The V and J ends lost 1 base and 7 bases respectively, with 13 bases between them. The CDR3 is 14 residues long.